Listed below are T cell receptor beta chains from one sample, sequenced in a study of T cell responses to AZD1222 COVID-19 vaccine. Only in-frame clones appear in the TCRdb table, and some are missing; sequencing was by immunoSEQ multiplex PCR. The data contain around 99,000 clones, 90% to 95% of them singletons. This specimen consisted of peripheral blood, obtained 28 days after the second AZD1222 dose. Receptors originate from an adult who received the AZD1222 COVID-19 vaccine. The CDR3 runs from the conserved cysteine through the conserved F or W. The order of the fields is J gene, clone size, V gene, D gene, CDR3 DNA, CDR3 protein. D genes are given only for firm matches. Size tells how often a clone was seen (once, few, many) or the class of an expanded clone, and some rows leave it out.

j_call: TRBJ2-1
clone_size: .
v_call: TRBV6-4
d_call: TRBD1
cdr3_nt: TGTGCCAGCAGTGAACAGGGGGCGGGCTACAGTGAGCAGTTCTTC
cdr3_aa: CASSEQGAGYSEQFF

j_call: TRBJ1-6
clone_size: .
v_call: TRBV28
d_call: TRBD1
cdr3_nt: TGTGCCAGCAGTTTTGGGACAGGGCTTTCCTATAATTCACCCCTCCACTTT
cdr3_aa: CASSFGTGLSYNSPLHF

j_call: TRBJ1-1
clone_size: .
v_call: TRBV10-3
d_call: .
cdr3_nt: TGTGCCATCAGAACAGGGAACACTGAAGCTTTCTTT
cdr3_aa: CAIRTGNTEAFF

j_call: TRBJ2-1
clone_size: once
v_call: TRBV6-6
d_call: .
cdr3_nt: TGTGCCAGCAGTTACTCACAGGGAGCCTACAATGAGCAGTTCTTC
cdr3_aa: CASSYSQGAYNEQFF

j_call: TRBJ2-7
clone_size: .
v_call: TRBV6-1
d_call: TRBD2
cdr3_nt: TGTGCCAGCAGTGAGGGGACTAGCGGTTCCTACGAGCAGTACTTC
cdr3_aa: CASSEGTSGSYEQYF

j_call: TRBJ1-2
clone_size: .
v_call: TRBV7-9
d_call: TRBD1
cdr3_nt: TGTGCCAGCAGCTTCGGACAGGGCGATGGCTACACCTTC
cdr3_aa: CASSFGQGDGYTF

j_call: TRBJ1-4
clone_size: .
v_call: TRBV5-1
d_call: .
cdr3_nt: TGCGCCAGCAGCTTGGAGGCAACTAATGAAAAACTGTTTTTT
cdr3_aa: CASSLEATNEKLFF

j_call: TRBJ2-5
clone_size: few
v_call: TRBV19
d_call: .
cdr3_nt: TGTGCCAGTAGTATGAGGCAGGGTCTGGGAGAGACCCAGTACTTC
cdr3_aa: CASSMRQGLGETQYF

j_call: TRBJ2-7
clone_size: .
v_call: TRBV28
d_call: TRBD1
cdr3_nt: TGTGCCAGCAGGACAGGGTTGTGGGAGCAGTACTTC
cdr3_aa: CASRTGLWEQYF

j_call: TRBJ2-1
clone_size: .
v_call: TRBV27
d_call: TRBD2
cdr3_nt: TGTGCCAGCATCTCAGCGGGGGGAGTAGGGGATGAGCAGTTCTTC
cdr3_aa: CASISAGGVGDEQFF

j_call: TRBJ2-3
clone_size: once
v_call: TRBV19
d_call: TRBD2
cdr3_nt: TGTGCCGTAGCGGGAGAGACAGATACGCAGTATTTT
cdr3_aa: CAVAGETDTQYF

j_call: TRBJ1-1
clone_size: .
v_call: TRBV18
d_call: TRBD1
cdr3_nt: TGTGCCAGCTCACCAATCAGGACAGGTCCTACGAATCGGCAATCGAACACTGAAGCTTTCTTT
cdr3_aa: CASSPIRTGPTNRQSNTEAFF

j_call: TRBJ1-3
clone_size: .
v_call: TRBV9
d_call: .
cdr3_nt: TGTGCCAGCAGCGCCGACCTCTCTGGAAACACCATATATTTT
cdr3_aa: CASSADLSGNTIYF

j_call: TRBJ2-1
clone_size: few
v_call: TRBV5-5
d_call: .
cdr3_nt: TGTGCCAGCAGCTTGGGCCTGATGAGGGTTCGTTCCTACAATGAGCAGTTCTTC
cdr3_aa: CASSLGLMRVRSYNEQFF

j_call: TRBJ1-2
clone_size: once
v_call: TRBV6-5
d_call: TRBD1
cdr3_nt: TGTGCCAGCAGCCCCCAGGGGGCTGGGGACTATGGCTACACCTTC
cdr3_aa: CASSPQGAGDYGYTF

j_call: TRBJ2-2
clone_size: .
v_call: TRBV18
d_call: TRBD1
cdr3_nt: TGTGCCAGCTCACCACCGAACAGGGGAACGAACACCGGGGAGCTGTTTTTT
cdr3_aa: CASSPPNRGTNTGELFF

j_call: TRBJ2-1
clone_size: .
v_call: TRBV19
d_call: .
cdr3_nt: TGTGCCAGTAGTATACAGACATCCTACAATGAGCAGTTCTTC
cdr3_aa: CASSIQTSYNEQFF

j_call: TRBJ2-5
clone_size: .
v_call: TRBV7-9
d_call: .
cdr3_nt: TGTGCCAGCAGCTTAGGGAGAGAGACCCAGTACTTC
cdr3_aa: CASSLGRETQYF

j_call: TRBJ2-2
clone_size: .
v_call: TRBV12-3/TRBV12-4
d_call: .
cdr3_nt: TGTGCCAGCAGTTTTGGGTCCGGGGAGCTGTTTTTT
cdr3_aa: CASSFGSGELFF

j_call: TRBJ1-6
clone_size: once
v_call: TRBV7-9
d_call: TRBD1
cdr3_nt: TGTGCCAGCAGCAGGCCCGGGACAGCGAATTCACCCCTCCACTTT
cdr3_aa: CASSRPGTANSPLHF

j_call: TRBJ2-2
clone_size: .
v_call: TRBV7-6
d_call: TRBD1
cdr3_nt: TGTGCCAGCAGCATACAGGGGGTAGAGACCGGGGAGCTGTTTTTT
cdr3_aa: CASSIQGVETGELFF

j_call: TRBJ1-1
clone_size: .
v_call: TRBV3-1/TRBV3-2
d_call: TRBD1
cdr3_nt: TGTGCCAGCAGCCCGTTATACAGGGGAGGAGCTTTCTTT
cdr3_aa: CASSPLYRGGAFF

j_call: TRBJ1-1
clone_size: .
v_call: TRBV30
d_call: .
cdr3_nt: TGTGCCTGGAGTCCTGCCCTATTCCAGACCAGGAACACTGAAGCTTTCTTT
cdr3_aa: CAWSPALFQTRNTEAFF

j_call: TRBJ2-4
clone_size: .
v_call: TRBV6-1
d_call: .
cdr3_nt: TGTGCCAGCAGTGACGGGGGAGGGGGAAACATTCAGTACTTC
cdr3_aa: CASSDGGGGNIQYF

j_call: TRBJ2-1
clone_size: .
v_call: TRBV10-2
d_call: TRBD2
cdr3_nt: TGCGCCAGCAGTGAGTTAGCGGGAGAGGCTGAGCAGTTCTTC
cdr3_aa: CASSELAGEAEQFF

j_call: TRBJ2-2
clone_size: .
v_call: TRBV11-2
d_call: .
cdr3_nt: TGTGCCAGCAGCTTAGCCTCCAGGTTCCGTGGTGAGCTGTTTTTT
cdr3_aa: CASSLASRFRGELFF

j_call: TRBJ1-1
clone_size: .
v_call: TRBV4-2
d_call: TRBD1
cdr3_nt: TGTGCCAGCAGCGAACCCGGGACAGTCGTTATGAACACTGAAGCTTTCTTT
cdr3_aa: CASSEPGTVVMNTEAFF

j_call: TRBJ1-4
clone_size: .
v_call: TRBV7-8
d_call: .
cdr3_nt: TGTGCCAGCAGCTTACTGGTCCTCCCCGGGGAAAAACTGTTTTTT
cdr3_aa: CASSLLVLPGEKLFF

j_call: TRBJ1-1
clone_size: .
v_call: TRBV2
d_call: .
cdr3_nt: TGTGCCAGCAGTGTTAAGAACACTGAAGCTTTCTTT
cdr3_aa: CASSVKNTEAFF

j_call: TRBJ2-3
clone_size: .
v_call: TRBV7-9
d_call: TRBD2
cdr3_nt: TGTGCCAGCAGCCGAGGACTAGCGGGAGCAGAGAATACGCAGTATTTT
cdr3_aa: CASSRGLAGAENTQYF

j_call: TRBJ2-3
clone_size: once
v_call: TRBV7-2
d_call: .
cdr3_nt: TGTGCCAGCAGCCTCAACGATGGTACGCAGTATTTT
cdr3_aa: CASSLNDGTQYF

j_call: TRBJ2-1
clone_size: .
v_call: TRBV4-3
d_call: TRBD2
cdr3_nt: TGCGCCAGCAGCCAAGATCTTAGACTAGCGGGAGTACGTAAGTTCTTC
cdr3_aa: CASSQDLRLAGVRKFF

j_call: TRBJ1-6
clone_size: .
v_call: TRBV11-2
d_call: .
cdr3_nt: TGTGCCAGCAGCTCGTCGAGCTCCTATAATTCACCCCTCCACTTT
cdr3_aa: CASSSSSSYNSPLHF

j_call: TRBJ2-7
clone_size: .
v_call: TRBV28
d_call: TRBD2
cdr3_nt: TGTGCCAGCAGCCGAAGCGGGACCAGTAGCTCCTACGAGCAGTACTTC
cdr3_aa: CASSRSGTSSSYEQYF

j_call: TRBJ2-1
clone_size: .
v_call: TRBV19
d_call: .
cdr3_nt: TGTGCCAGTAGCCAGTCGGGTGACGGAGCCTACAATGAGCAGTTCTTC
cdr3_aa: CASSQSGDGAYNEQFF

j_call: TRBJ1-2
clone_size: few
v_call: TRBV6-5
d_call: .
cdr3_nt: TGTGCCAGCAGGCGACAGTTTTATGGCTACACCTTC
cdr3_aa: CASRRQFYGYTF

j_call: TRBJ2-3
clone_size: .
v_call: TRBV29-1
d_call: .
cdr3_nt: TGCAGCCCCAAAAAAGGGAATACGCAGTATTTT
cdr3_aa: CSPKKGNTQYF

j_call: TRBJ2-5
clone_size: .
v_call: TRBV28
d_call: .
cdr3_nt: TGTGCCAGCAGTTTATCTAGACCTCGAGAGACCCAGTACTTC
cdr3_aa: CASSLSRPRETQYF

j_call: TRBJ1-6
clone_size: .
v_call: TRBV14
d_call: .
cdr3_nt: TGTGCCAGCAGCCCCCCGGGCCCTCGGGCACCCCTCCACTTT
cdr3_aa: CASSPPGPRAPLHF

j_call: TRBJ1-6
clone_size: .
v_call: TRBV7-8
d_call: TRBD1
cdr3_nt: TGTGCCAGCAGCCCCCGGGACAGCGGTTCTCATTCACCCCTCCACTTT
cdr3_aa: CASSPRDSGSHSPLHF

j_call: TRBJ2-5
clone_size: .
v_call: TRBV7-2
d_call: .
cdr3_nt: TGTGCCAGCAGTTCTGCGGGGCCAAAGACCCAGTACTTC
cdr3_aa: CASSSAGPKTQYF

j_call: TRBJ1-2
clone_size: .
v_call: TRBV28
d_call: .
cdr3_nt: TGTGCCAGCAGTTTGAGGCCACCTGGCTATGGCTACACCTTC
cdr3_aa: CASSLRPPGYGYTF